The sequence of this T cell receptor beta chain was determined in a study of identical twins. TCRdb re-called the 5' RACE reads with MiXCR, one entry per CDR3 protein. The data show about 190,000 distinct CDR3 sequences, more than 15% seen once. Healthy Caucasians, and only they, were the donors. Trimming cost V 1 base and J 6 bases, with 9 bases left between them. Germline lookup yields CDR1 SQVTM and CDR2 ANQGSEA. The CDR3 has 12 amino acids. Details on this clonotype: Its antigen is currently unknown.

Findings and caveats of the study: Conclusions leaned on cross-sectional statistical analysis and did not track the same donors over time.

The sample was also reused in another study, on T cells expressing NK-cell markers. That source adds: Researchers got TCR beta repertoires out of sorted CD3+CD56+NKG2C+, CD3+CD56+NKG2C- and CD3+CD56-NKG2C+ T cells. The same clonotypes also predominated in the CD3+CD56-NKG2C+ fraction of four donors.

The chain combines TRBV29-1 with TRBJ1-1; D gene ambiguous. Input material: CD8+ T cells sorted from blood. This clonotype was sampled from a woman between 18 and 29 years old in good health. CDR3 DNA: TGCAGCGTTGAAGGCGAGAGTCCTGAAGCTTTCTTT. It is translated as CSVEGESPEAFF.